The 26 T cell receptor beta chains presented below share a single source sample, sequenced in a study of blood T cell repertoires in COVID-19. Repertoires were generated with immunoSEQ multiplex PCR, while TCRdb's copy carries only in-frame clones and drops some. The sample yields tens of thousands of clones, roughly four fifths seen once. The sample comprised peripheral blood. The receptors derive from a man older than 75 with COVID-19, enrolled during active disease.

V usage is TRBV18 and J usage is TRBJ1-1; D uncertain. CDR3 length: 14 residues. Trimming shortened V by 3 bases and J by 1 base, and 9 bases separated the two germline ends. Germline values: CDR1 KGHSH, CDR2 LQKENI. CDR3 in DNA: TGTGCCAGCTCACCGCTACAGACGAACACTGAAGCTTTCTTT. It yields the protein CASSPLQTNTEAFF.

The chain recombines TRBV10-3 with TRBJ1-2; 8 bases map to TRBD1. Germline V gives CDR1 ENHRY, CDR2 SYGVKD. V shed 7 bases, J shed 3 bases, and the junction held 7 bases outside the gene matches. The length of the CDR3 is 14 residues. CDR3 in DNA: TGTGCCATCACCTCCACAGGGGGGTACTATGGCTACACCTTC. Amino acid sequence: CAITSTGGYYGYTF.

Written as DNA, the CDR3 is TGTGCCAGCGCTTGGAGGGAGCGGGTCACCGGGGAGCTGTTTTTT. It translates to CASAWRERVTGELFF. V and J are TRBV5-5 and TRBJ2-2; TRBD2 is a possible D gene (6 bases). Germline CDR1 SGHKS, CDR2 YYEKEE (reference sequence). Trimming removed 7 bases from V and 4 bases from J, with 17 bases in between. The CDR3 is made up of 15 amino acids.

This sequence joins TRBV9 and TRBJ1-2; 7 nucleotides match TRBD1. This CDR3 spans 14 amino acids. Trimming cost V 4 bases and J 4 bases; bases outside gene matches: 7. Germline V gene sequence: CDR1 SGDLS, CDR2 YYNGEE. The CDR3 here is CASSPGQSFYGYTF. The CDR3 nucleotides read TGTGCCAGCAGCCCGGGACAGTCTTTCTATGGCTACACCTTC.

This rearrangement joins TRBV5-4 to TRBJ2-2, with 9 positions matching TRBD2. The CDR3 loop spans 15 amino acids. From germline, CDR1 is SGHNT and CDR2 YYREEE (reference sequence). Trimming took 4 bases from V and 2 from J; bases not matched to a gene: 3. The CDR3, as DNA: TGTGCCAGCAGCCTGACTAGCGGCAACACCGGGGAGCTGTTTTTT. It encodes CASSLTSGNTGELFF.

This chain connects TRBV4-1 to TRBJ1-6; no reliable D call. The V and J ends lost 3 bases and 0 bases respectively, with 9 bases between them. The CDR3 extends over 16 amino acids. Germline CDR1 and CDR2: MGHRA and YSYEKL. DNA for the CDR3: TGCGCCAGCAGCCAGAGGCTGAGCTCCTATAATTCACCCCTCCACTTT. It codes for CASSQRLSSYNSPLHF.

There are a few counts of this clone. CDR3 amino acids: CATQFNYGYTF. The CDR3, as DNA: TGTGCCACCCAGTTTAACTATGGCTACACCTTC. The genes are TRBV10-3 and TRBJ1-2; no reliable D call. The V end lost 10 bases, the J end lost 1 base, and 7 bases lay between the germline ends. This CDR3 spans 11 amino acids. The germline gives CDR1 ENHRY, CDR2 SYGVKD.

V gene TRBV13 combines with J gene TRBJ2-3, with 10 bases lining up with TRBD2. Unmatched junction bases numbered 11, after V lost 6 bases and J lost 2 bases. Per germline, CDR1 PRHDT and CDR2 FYEKMQ (reference sequence). The CDR3 totals 17 residues. CDR3: CASRGLAGVLYTDTQYF. CDR3 DNA sequence: TGTGCCAGCAGAGGTCTAGCGGGGGTTTTATACACAGATACGCAGTATTTT.

This clone has a handful of counts. This sequence joins TRBV5-6 and TRBJ1-5; possible D gene TRBD1, 6 bases. The CDR3 has 15 residues. Germline CDR1 and CDR2: SGHDT and YYEEEE. With 2 bases removed from V and 0 bases from J, the gap between germline ends came to 9 bases. In nucleotides, the CDR3 is TGTGCCAGCAGCTTAGGGGGTTATAGCAATCAGCCCCAGCATTTT. It is translated as CASSLGGYSNQPQHF.

This chain links TRBV7-9 with TRBJ2-2; the match to TRBD2 covers 9 bases. Germline assignment: CDR1 SEHNR and CDR2 FQNEAQ (reference sequence). V was clipped by 2 bases and J by 6 bases; unmatched bases: 7. The CDR3 length is 16 residues. The chain's CDR3 is CASSLYSGRGAGELFF. CDR3 coding DNA: TGTGCCAGCAGCTTATATAGCGGGAGAGGGGCCGGGGAGCTGTTTTTT.

This clone was counted a few times. The chain combines TRBV24-1 with TRBJ1-2; 10 bases fit TRBD1. This CDR3 spans 17 amino acids. Germline-derived CDR1 and CDR2 are KGHDR and SFDVKD. Trimming at V came to 4 bases and at J to 6 bases, leaving 13 bases not matched to a gene. The CDR3 bases are TGTGCCACCAGTGACCAGAGCTGGGACAGGGGAACCCATGGCTACACCTTC. It is translated as CATSDQSWDRGTHGYTF.

The chain couples TRBV29-1 to TRBJ1-1, with 9 bases that match TRBD1. Unmatched junction bases numbered 3, after V lost 4 bases and J lost 6 bases. CDR3 length: 12 amino acids. The germline V gene has CDR1 SQVTM and CDR2 ANQGSEA. CDR3 loop: CSVVRDRAEAFF. CDR3 nucleotides: TGCAGCGTTGTGAGGGACAGGGCTGAAGCTTTCTTT.

V is TRBV7-3 and J is TRBJ2-1; TRBD2 matches at 10 bases. Per the germline V gene, CDR1 is SGHTA and CDR2 is FQGTGA. The CDR3 covers 15 residues. The V gene end was trimmed by 5 bases and the J gene end by 7 bases; junction bases not matched to a gene: 8. The CDR3 reads CASSPSSGGTNEQFF. The DNA of the CDR3 is TGTGCCAGCAGCCCTTCTAGCGGGGGAACGAATGAGCAGTTCTTC. The full variable domain, its missing parts supplied by reference TRBV7-3 and TRBJ2-1, is GAGVSQTPSNKVTEKGKYVELRCDPISGHTALYWYRQSLGQGPEFLIYFQGTGAADDSGLPNDRFFAVRPEGSVSTLKIQRTERGDSAVYLCASSPSSGGTNEQFFGPGTRLTVL.

The rearrangement joins TRBV28 to TRBJ1-1, with a tentative D call TRBD1 (5 bases). Germline V gene data show CDR1 as MDHEN and CDR2 as SYDVKM. Trimming took off 6 bases at V and 6 bases at J, with 14 bases between the two ends. This CDR3 comprises 13 residues. The CDR3 loop is CASSINRGSEAFF. In DNA form, the CDR3 reads TGTGCCAGCAGCATTAATAGGGGTTCTGAAGCTTTCTTT.

This chain uses TRBV19 with TRBJ1-1; D possibly corresponds to TRBD1 (5 bases). Germline V gene lookup returns CDR1 LNHDA and CDR2 SQIVND (reference sequence). The CDR3 totals 15 residues. V dropped 8 bases and J dropped 1 base, with 17 bases sitting between them. CDR3 nucleotide sequence: TGTGCCAGTTTTGGGGCTCCCGTTAAGAACACTGAAGCTTTCTTT. The encoded protein is CASFGAPVKNTEAFF. Together with reference TRBV19 and TRBJ1-1, the CDR3 gives the full variable domain: DGGITQSPKYLFRKEGQNVTLSCEQNLNHDAMYWYRQDPGQGLRLIYYSQIVNDFQKGDIAEGYSVSREKKESFPLTVTSAQKNPTAFYLCASFGAPVKNTEAFFGQGTRLTVV.

This rearrangement joins TRBV6-5 to TRBJ1-3, with 9 positions matching TRBD1. The J segment lost 4 bases and the V segment lost 6 bases, leaving 4 bases of the junction unmatched. The CDR3 loop spans 14 amino acids. CDR1 MNHEY and CDR2 SVGAGI come from the germline V gene. The CDR3 nucleotides read TGTGCCAGCAGCCAAGGGACAGGGGGAAACACCATATATTTT. It yields the protein CASSQGTGGNTIYF.

V and J are TRBV7-6 and TRBJ2-5; 7 bases are a match to TRBD2. The CDR3 sequence is 19 residues long. J lost 0 bases, V lost 4 bases, and 17 bases had no gene match. Per the germline V gene, CDR1 is SGHVS and CDR2 is FNYEAQ. In DNA form, the CDR3 reads TGTGCCAGCAGCTCCCGGCAGGGAGGGAGAGGTCTAAACCAAGAGACCCAGTACTTC. Amino acid sequence: CASSSRQGGRGLNQETQYF.

J is TRBJ2-2 and V is TRBV6-2 or TRBV6-3; 13 bases are shared with TRBD2. The CDR3 contains 16 residues. Germline CDR1 MNHEY, CDR2 SVGEGT. Germline trimming cut 6 bases from V and 6 bases from J; bases unmatched to any gene: 7. The CDR3 DNA sequence: TGTGCCAGCAGCCGGACTAGCGGGAGAACAGCCGGGGAGCTGTTTTTT. It encodes CASSRTSGRTAGELFF.

The CDR3 loop is CASSLRQGILGEQFF. The CDR3 DNA sequence: TGTGCCAGCAGTTTACGGCAGGGGATATTAGGTGAGCAGTTCTTC. The J gene is TRBJ2-1, the V gene TRBV27; possible D gene TRBD1, 6 bases. Germline CDR1 and CDR2: MNHEY and SMNVEV (reference sequence). V was cut by 2 bases and J by 9 bases, with 17 bases left in between. This CDR3 has 15 amino acids.

V gene TRBV4-1 combines with J gene TRBJ2-1; 13 bases are shared with TRBD2. V gave up 4 bases and J gave up 7 bases; unmatched junction bases: 10. The CDR3 contains 17 residues. Per the germline V gene, CDR1 is MGHRA and CDR2 is YSYEKL. Here the CDR3 reads CASSLHGLAGVENEQFF. As DNA, the CDR3 is TGCGCCAGCAGCCTCCACGGACTAGCGGGAGTGGAGAATGAGCAGTTCTTC.

The chain couples TRBV30 to TRBJ1-3; TRBD1 might be the D (6 bases). Germline CDR1 GTSNPN, CDR2 SVGIG (reference sequence). The CDR3 has 14 residues. V was pared by 0 bases and J by 4 bases, with 10 bases between. CDR3 amino acids: CAWSVQGRGNTIYF. Written as DNA, the CDR3 is TGTGCCTGGAGTGTACAGGGCAGAGGAAACACCATATATTTT.

This clone was detected a few times. The rearrangement joins TRBV18 to TRBJ1-4; D possibly corresponds to TRBD1 (6 bases). From germline, CDR1 is KGHSH and CDR2 LQKENI. Trimming stripped 8 bases from V and 3 bases from J, with 19 bases between. This CDR3 comprises 16 residues. The CDR3 coding sequence is TGTGCCAGCGTCCGTACAGGGAGAGGAGCTAATGAAAAACTGTTTTTT. This sequence encodes CASVRTGRGANEKLFF.

The gene calls are TRBV7-6 and TRBJ1-4; D unclear. Between the trimmed V and J ends, which lost 0 bases and 9 bases, there was a span of 17 bases. The germline gives CDR1 SGHVS, CDR2 FNYEAQ. This CDR3 has 16 residues. CDR3 residues: CASSLAQGRTSKKLFF. The CDR3 DNA sequence: TGTGCCAGCAGCTTAGCGCAAGGGAGAACCTCGAAAAAACTGTTTTTT.

CDR3 sequence reads: CATSDPGAGGTDTQYF. In DNA form, the CDR3 reads TGTGCCACCAGTGATCCCGGGGCGGGAGGAACAGATACGCAGTATTTT. The chain employs TRBV24-1 and TRBJ2-3, with 8 bases matching TRBD2. The junction had 7 bases not matched to a gene; V was cut back by 3 bases and J by 3 bases. CDR3 length equals 16 residues. The germline gives CDR1 KGHDR, CDR2 SFDVKD.

This chain joins TRBV27 and TRBJ1-5, with 7 bases matching TRBD1. The CDR3 contains 13 residues. CDR1 is MNHEY, CDR2 SMNVEV, per germline (reference sequence). V lost 5 bases and J lost 4; bases outside the gene matches: 2. CDR3 loop: CASSKTGNQPQHF. The CDR3 DNA follows: TGTGCCAGCAGTAAGACAGGGAATCAGCCCCAGCATTTT.

The rearrangement joins TRBV27 to TRBJ1-6; 8 bases match TRBD1. Germline CDR1 MNHEY, CDR2 SMNVEV (reference sequence). CDR3 size: 14 residues. V shed 4 bases, J shed 10 bases, and the junction held 6 bases outside the gene matches. CDR3 region: CASSYRQGWSPLHF. The DNA of the CDR3 is TGTGCCAGCAGTTACCGACAGGGGTGGTCACCCCTCCACTTT.